The source of this TCR beta chain is a study of PD-1 blockade in classical Hodgkin lymphoma. A word on this clone: Its antigen is still unknown.

Measured with immunoSEQ multiplex PCR; TCRdb has only the in-frame clones, and not every one. This table has approximately 34,000 clones, approximately 80% appearing once. The CDR3 totals 15 residues. Looked up from germline, CDR1 is MNHNY and CDR2 is SVGAGI (reference sequence). With 0 bases removed from V and 7 bases from J, the gap between germline ends came to 15 bases. Patients all relapsed after autologous stem cell transplantation, and there was variation in brentuximab vedotin exposure. Study findings and constraints: Patients who initiated nivolumab within 1 year of ASCT were excluded.

The chain couples TRBV6-6 to TRBJ1-2; D is possibly TRBD1 (5 bases). The sequence was collected from a human donor with classical Hodgkin lymphoma. The sample in question was peripheral blood mononuclear cells (PBMCs), obtained at baseline. CDR3: CASSYSQGILGGYTF. CDR3 in DNA: TGTGCCAGCAGTTACTCCCAGGGAATATTGGGTGGCTACACCTTC.